This T cell receptor beta chain was captured by sequencing in a study of early T cells in non-severe SARS-CoV-2 infection. In the library, individual cDNA molecules carried attached unique molecular identifiers. Each CDR3 protein gets one entry after TCRdb re-called the 5' RACE reads with MiXCR. This table holds about 62,000 distinct CDR3 sequences, 7.5% to 10% found once. Germline CDR1 and CDR2: SGHRS and YFSETQ. V was trimmed by 1 base and J by 2 bases, leaving 11 bases between them. This CDR3 is 15 amino acids long. This clonotype was counted only a few times. The chain carries TRBV5-1 and TRBJ2-3; D is unresolved. This sequence originates from an adult who was a healthcare worker with PCR-confirmed SARS-CoV-2 infection or an uninfected control (not recorded which). The sample taken for sequencing was whole blood. For the CDR3, the DNA is TGCGCCAGCAGCTTGCTGAACAGAAACACAGATACGCAGTATTTT. Residues: CASSLLNRNTDTQYF.